This is a list of T cell receptor beta chains from one sample in a study of T cell responses to AZD1222 COVID-19 vaccine. TCRdb keeps only in-frame clones here, not all; method: immunoSEQ multiplex PCR. The table shows 100,000 or so clones, with 88% occurring only once. The material was peripheral blood, obtained on day 0 of AZD1222 vaccination. Receptor source: an adult in good health. Each CDR3 is given with its conserved first and last residue. The order of the fields is D gene, V gene, J gene, clone size, CDR3 protein, CDR3 DNA. D genes are given only for firm matches. Clone sizes are given selectively: once, few, many, or a class where the clone is expanded.

D gene: -
V gene: TRBV29-1
J gene: TRBJ2-7
clone size: few
CDR3 protein: CSVEVIGPSSYEQYF
CDR3 DNA: TGCAGCGTTGAAGTCATAGGGCCTAGCTCCTACGAGCAGTACTTC

D gene: -
V gene: TRBV27
J gene: TRBJ1-1
clone size: -
CDR3 protein: CASSLGPDTEAFF
CDR3 DNA: TGTGCCAGCAGTCTGGGCCCAGACACTGAAGCTTTCTTT

D gene: -
V gene: TRBV2
J gene: TRBJ1-5
clone size: once
CDR3 protein: CASSDRGPYSNQPQHF
CDR3 DNA: TGTGCCAGCAGTGACAGAGGACCTTATAGCAATCAGCCCCAGCATTTT

D gene: TRBD2
V gene: TRBV5-4
J gene: TRBJ2-7
clone size: few
CDR3 protein: CASSLSRNRDYSYEQYF
CDR3 DNA: TGTGCCAGCAGCTTGTCCCGCAACCGGGACTACTCCTACGAGCAGTACTTC

D gene: TRBD1
V gene: TRBV9
J gene: TRBJ1-1
clone size: few
CDR3 protein: CASSVGAGTGARNTEAFF
CDR3 DNA: TGTGCCAGCAGCGTAGGGGCGGGGACAGGGGCTAGAAACACTGAAGCTTTCTTT

D gene: -
V gene: TRBV29-1
J gene: TRBJ2-1
clone size: -
CDR3 protein: CSVNKQFF
CDR3 DNA: TGCAGCGTAAACAAGCAGTTCTTC

D gene: -
V gene: TRBV5-6
J gene: TRBJ1-3
clone size: -
CDR3 protein: CASSLAVLHRESGNTIYF
CDR3 DNA: TGTGCCAGCAGCTTGGCGGTCCTTCACAGGGAATCTGGAAACACCATATATTTT

D gene: -
V gene: TRBV28
J gene: TRBJ2-7
clone size: -
CDR3 protein: CASSLDLYEQYF
CDR3 DNA: TGTGCCAGCAGCCTGGACTTGTACGAGCAGTACTTC

D gene: TRBD2
V gene: TRBV14
J gene: TRBJ2-1
clone size: -
CDR3 protein: CASGLAGAYNEQFF
CDR3 DNA: TGTGCCAGCGGACTAGCGGGCGCCTACAATGAGCAGTTCTTC

D gene: -
V gene: TRBV21-1
J gene: TRBJ1-5
clone size: -
CDR3 protein: CATLPGTGAGQPQHF
CDR3 DNA: TGTGCCACCCTCCCCGGGACAGGGGCTGGTCAGCCCCAGCATTTT

D gene: TRBD2
V gene: TRBV11-3
J gene: TRBJ2-1
clone size: -
CDR3 protein: CASSLVAGAYNEQFF
CDR3 DNA: TGTGCCAGCAGCTTAGTAGCGGGCGCCTACAATGAGCAGTTCTTC

D gene: -
V gene: TRBV25-1
J gene: TRBJ1-4
clone size: -
CDR3 protein: CASSGRGRDVFF
CDR3 DNA: TGTGCCAGCAGTGGACGAGGCCGGGACGTGTTTTTT

D gene: -
V gene: TRBV30
J gene: TRBJ1-2
clone size: -
CDR3 protein: CAWSLGYTGGYTF
CDR3 DNA: TGTGCCTGGAGTCTCGGGTACACCGGGGGCTACACCTTC

D gene: -
V gene: TRBV24-1
J gene: TRBJ1-1
clone size: -
CDR3 protein: CATSNRGESEAFF
CDR3 DNA: TGTGCCACCAGTAATAGGGGCGAATCTGAAGCTTTCTTT

D gene: -
V gene: TRBV5-6
J gene: TRBJ1-6
clone size: -
CDR3 protein: CASRRGVGSPLHF
CDR3 DNA: TGTGCCAGCAGAAGGGGAGTAGGATCACCCCTCCACTTT

D gene: -
V gene: TRBV2
J gene: TRBJ1-1
clone size: few
CDR3 protein: CASSEQGWGTEAFF
CDR3 DNA: TGTGCCAGCAGTGAACAGGGATGGGGGACTGAAGCTTTCTTT

D gene: -
V gene: TRBV6-5
J gene: TRBJ1-1
clone size: -
CDR3 protein: CATTTPGRANTEAFF
CDR3 DNA: TGTGCCACCACGACCCCAGGGCGGGCGAACACTGAAGCTTTCTTT

D gene: -
V gene: TRBV5-4
J gene: TRBJ2-6
clone size: once
CDR3 protein: CASSPPIVGIAGANVLTF
CDR3 DNA: TGTGCCAGCAGCCCCCCGATCGTGGGAATCGCTGGGGCCAACGTCCTGACTTTC

D gene: TRBD1
V gene: TRBV2
J gene: TRBJ1-5
clone size: -
CDR3 protein: CASRGGLLARGQPQHF
CDR3 DNA: TGTGCCAGCAGGGGGGGTTTGTTGGCCAGGGGGCAGCCCCAGCATTTT

D gene: -
V gene: TRBV29-1
J gene: TRBJ1-1
clone size: -
CDR3 protein: CSVEDQGYEAFF
CDR3 DNA: TGCAGCGTTGAAGATCAGGGATATGAAGCTTTCTTT

D gene: -
V gene: TRBV28
J gene: TRBJ2-1
clone size: -
CDR3 protein: CASSLDGGRDNEQFF
CDR3 DNA: TGTGCCAGCAGTTTAGACGGGGGGCGCGACAATGAGCAGTTCTTC

D gene: -
V gene: TRBV15
J gene: TRBJ1-5
clone size: -
CDR3 protein: CATSRKRGGLGNQPQHF
CDR3 DNA: TGTGCCACCAGCAGAAAGCGAGGGGGGCTGGGCAATCAGCCCCAGCATTTT

D gene: -
V gene: TRBV7-3
J gene: TRBJ2-3
clone size: -
CDR3 protein: CASSSSVRRTDTQYF
CDR3 DNA: TGTGCCAGCAGTTCCAGCGTGCGGCGCACAGATACGCAGTATTTT

D gene: -
V gene: TRBV7-9
J gene: TRBJ1-5
clone size: -
CDR3 protein: CASSSGPGSGQPQHF
CDR3 DNA: TGTGCCAGCAGCTCCGGTCCAGGATCGGGCCAGCCCCAGCATTTT

D gene: -
V gene: TRBV5-4
J gene: TRBJ1-2
clone size: -
CDR3 protein: CASSLTDYGYTF
CDR3 DNA: TGTGCCAGCAGCTTAACGGACTATGGCTACACCTTC

D gene: -
V gene: TRBV7-9
J gene: TRBJ2-7
clone size: few
CDR3 protein: CASSTNYEQYF
CDR3 DNA: TGTGCCAGCAGCACCAACTACGAGCAGTACTTC

D gene: -
V gene: TRBV18
J gene: TRBJ1-4
clone size: -
CDR3 protein: CASSPADSRGEKLFF
CDR3 DNA: TGTGCCAGCTCACCTGCGGACTCTAGGGGGGAAAAACTGTTTTTT

D gene: TRBD1
V gene: TRBV28
J gene: TRBJ1-4
clone size: -
CDR3 protein: CASSDRGVNEKLFF
CDR3 DNA: TGTGCCAGCAGCGACAGGGGGGTTAACGAAAAACTGTTTTTT

D gene: -
V gene: TRBV3-1/TRBV3-2
J gene: TRBJ2-1
clone size: once
CDR3 protein: CASSPLKGEQFF
CDR3 DNA: TGTGCCAGCAGCCCCCTTAAAGGAGAGCAGTTCTTC

D gene: TRBD2
V gene: TRBV11-3
J gene: TRBJ2-1
clone size: -
CDR3 protein: CASSLEASGSSYNEQFF
CDR3 DNA: TGTGCCAGCAGCTTAGAGGCTAGCGGGAGCTCCTACAATGAGCAGTTCTTC

D gene: TRBD1
V gene: TRBV19
J gene: TRBJ1-1
clone size: -
CDR3 protein: CASSMMYRGGGDRGFQDTEAFF
CDR3 DNA: TGTGCCAGTAGTATGATGTATCGAGGGGGAGGTGACAGGGGGTTTCAGGACACTGAAGCTTTCTTT

D gene: -
V gene: TRBV7-8
J gene: TRBJ1-1
clone size: -
CDR3 protein: CASSPYSLNTEAFF
CDR3 DNA: TGTGCCAGCAGCCCGTACAGTTTGAACACTGAAGCTTTCTTT

D gene: -
V gene: TRBV7-9
J gene: TRBJ1-2
clone size: -
CDR3 protein: CASSLIGGFEGYTF
CDR3 DNA: TGTGCCAGCAGCTTAATTGGGGGGTTTGAGGGCTACACCTTC

D gene: TRBD2
V gene: TRBV7-2
J gene: TRBJ2-2
clone size: -
CDR3 protein: CASSLTLAGGRNTGELFF
CDR3 DNA: TGTGCCAGCAGCTTAACACTAGCGGGAGGGCGGAACACCGGGGAGCTGTTTTTT

D gene: -
V gene: TRBV7-3
J gene: TRBJ1-1
clone size: -
CDR3 protein: CASSFSLGENTEAFF
CDR3 DNA: TGTGCCAGCAGCTTCTCTCTGGGGGAGAACACTGAAGCTTTCTTT

D gene: TRBD1
V gene: TRBV4-2
J gene: TRBJ1-6
clone size: -
CDR3 protein: CASSQEDRALHF
CDR3 DNA: TGTGCCAGCAGCCAAGAGGACAGGGCCCTCCACTTT

D gene: TRBD1
V gene: TRBV18
J gene: TRBJ1-1
clone size: -
CDR3 protein: CASSPESGGRTEAFF
CDR3 DNA: TGTGCCAGCTCACCAGAGTCAGGGGGGCGAACTGAAGCTTTCTTT

D gene: -
V gene: TRBV29-1
J gene: TRBJ2-5
clone size: -
CDR3 protein: CSVEGQLTKETQYF
CDR3 DNA: TGCAGCGTTGAGGGACAACTTACCAAAGAGACCCAGTACTTC

D gene: TRBD2
V gene: TRBV5-1
J gene: TRBJ2-1
clone size: once
CDR3 protein: CASSDPPSGIEFF
CDR3 DNA: TGCGCCAGCAGCGACCCTCCTAGCGGGATCGAGTTCTTC

D gene: TRBD1
V gene: TRBV19
J gene: TRBJ1-4
clone size: -
CDR3 protein: CASSGQGVGGKLFF
CDR3 DNA: TGTGCCAGTAGTGGGCAGGGGGTAGGAGGAAAACTGTTTTTT

D gene: -
V gene: TRBV6-2/TRBV6-3
J gene: TRBJ2-6
clone size: few
CDR3 protein: CASSYRGNKKKGANVLTF
CDR3 DNA: TGTGCCAGCAGTTACCGGGGTAATAAGAAGAAGGGGGCCAACGTCCTGACTTTC

D gene: -
V gene: TRBV7-9
J gene: TRBJ1-6
clone size: -
CDR3 protein: CASSLVTVPNSPLHF
CDR3 DNA: TGTGCCAGCAGCTTAGTGACAGTTCCAAATTCACCCCTCCACTTT

D gene: -
V gene: TRBV15
J gene: TRBJ2-7
clone size: -
CDR3 protein: CATSRARDLLYEQYF
CDR3 DNA: TGTGCCACCAGCAGGGCCCGGGACTTGCTATACGAGCAGTACTTC

D gene: TRBD2
V gene: TRBV5-6
J gene: TRBJ2-1
clone size: -
CDR3 protein: CASSLWTSGAYNEQFF
CDR3 DNA: TGTGCCAGCAGCCTCTGGACTAGCGGGGCGTACAATGAGCAGTTCTTC